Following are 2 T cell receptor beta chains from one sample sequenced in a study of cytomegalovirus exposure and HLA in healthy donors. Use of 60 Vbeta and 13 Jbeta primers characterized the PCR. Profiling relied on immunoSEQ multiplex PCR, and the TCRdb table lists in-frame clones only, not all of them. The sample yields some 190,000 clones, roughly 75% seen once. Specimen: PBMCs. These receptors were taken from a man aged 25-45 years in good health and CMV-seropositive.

DNA of the CDR3: TGCGCCAGCAGCCACCCCATTGCACAGGGGGATGGAAGAGAGACCCAGTACTTC. Its protein product is CASSHPIAQGDGRETQYF. V is TRBV4-1 and J is TRBJ2-5, with TRBD1 matching over 8 bases. The CDR3 extends over 18 amino acids. In germline, CDR1 is MGHRA, CDR2 YSYEKL. After removal of 3 bases from V and 4 bases from J, the junction contained 16 bases not matched to a gene.

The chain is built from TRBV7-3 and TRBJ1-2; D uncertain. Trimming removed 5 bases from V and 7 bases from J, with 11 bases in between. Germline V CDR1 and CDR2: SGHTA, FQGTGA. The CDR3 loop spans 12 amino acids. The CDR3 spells CASSPGEGGYTF. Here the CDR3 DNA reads TGTGCCAGCAGCCCCGGAGAGGGTGGCTACACCTTC.